This T cell receptor beta chain was found in a study of human T cells and chemical hapten exposure. Background on the study: A patient group, mainly female, showed alopecia areata, totalis or universalis. The study, taken as a whole, reports: Because all patients had alopecia, their immune responses might differ from healthy ones.

The time point here: patch test 3, about 24 weeks after DPC sensitization. Treatment described: therapeutic diphenylcyclopropenone sensitization with weekly scalp DPC. Each patch test followed a blood draw. The CDR3 length is 12 residues. CDR1 is DFQATT, CDR2 SNEGSKA, per germline (reference sequence). Deletions cut 3 bases from V and 2 bases from J, with 7 bases between. Individual cDNA molecules each carried unique molecular identifiers attached by the library. One entry per CDR3 protein, called by TCRdb with MiXCR from the RACE reads. The sample lists tens of thousands of distinct CDR3 sequences, about an eighth seen once, with approximately 6% in the top ten. This clonotype has just a few counts. Antigen specificity is unknown.

The TCR originated in a woman between 45 and 60 years old with alopecia areata. Some clones in this sample may be carry-over from other donors' samples. The V gene is TRBV20-1, the J gene TRBJ1-2, with D unclear. The sample was whole blood, taken in connection with sensitization to the hapten diphenylcyclopropenone (DPC). The CDR3 bases are TGCAGTGCTAGTTTGGCAAACTATGGCTACACCTTC. Its translation: CSASLANYGYTF.